This T cell receptor (beta chain) is drawn from a study of blood T cell repertoires in COVID-19. V dropped 5 bases and J dropped 7; count of bases not matched to a gene: 4. Germline V gene sequence: CDR1 MNHEY, CDR2 SVGAGI. The CDR3 totals 13 residues. The data were produced by immunoSEQ multiplex PCR, yet TCRdb's version contains in-frame clones alone and is incomplete. Of under 450,000 clones listed, around 87% are singletons. The receptor comes from a man aged 25 to 45 who had recovered from COVID-19. The rearrangement joins TRBV6-5 to TRBJ1-5, with TRBD1 matching over 8 bases. Sequencing was performed on PBMCs or T cells enriched from blood (not recorded which). This chain's CDR3 is CASSPHRGQPQHF. In DNA, the CDR3 is TGTGCCAGCAGTCCTCACAGGGGGCAGCCCCAGCATTTT.